This entry lists 7 T cell receptor beta chains sequenced from one sample in a study of T-cell memory formation after mild COVID-19. TCRdb used MiXCR to reprocess the 5' RACE reads, holding one entry per CDR3 protein. Of around 300,000 distinct CDR3 sequences listed, 19% were seen once; the top ten hold under 25%. Sequencing was done on a sample of PBMCs or a T cell subset sorted from them (not recorded which). Every receptor here comes from a man aged 18 to 30 who had mild COVID-19 (a few samples of this study predate the infection). Cell type and time point are not known.

The chain links TRBV4-1 to TRBJ2-7, with 9 nucleotides matching TRBD2. The CDR3 totals 14 residues. The ends lost 4 bases at V and 4 bases at J; junction bases unmatched: 5. Germline assignment: CDR1 MGHRA and CDR2 YSYEKL. CDR3 residues: CASSLGGGGYEQYF. CDR3 in DNA: TGCGCCAGCAGCCTCGGCGGGGGGGGATACGAGCAGTACTTC.

This clonotype was observed many times. The rearrangement links TRBV6-2 or TRBV6-3 to TRBJ2-1; D remains unclear. This CDR3 has 13 residues. CDR1 and CDR2 (germline): MNHEY, SVGEGT. V dropped 2 bases and J dropped 10 bases, with 12 bases sitting between them. As DNA, the CDR3 is TGTGCCAGCAGTTACGAAAGTGGGCTGGAGCAGTTCTTC. Translating gives CASSYESGLEQFF.

This clonotype was observed a few times. The J gene is TRBJ2-7, the V gene TRBV27; 10 nucleotides align to TRBD1. V was pared by 6 bases and J by 6 bases, with 8 bases of the junction left unmatched. This CDR3 has 14 residues. Germline CDR1 MNHEY, CDR2 SMNVEV (reference sequence). The CDR3 loop reads CASSFSTGGREQYF. In DNA form, the CDR3 reads TGTGCCAGCAGCTTCTCGACAGGGGGCCGCGAGCAGTACTTC.

V and J are TRBV28 and TRBJ2-5, with 7 nucleotides matching TRBD1. V was clipped by 5 bases and J by 2 bases; unmatched bases: 5. Germline-derived CDR1 and CDR2 are MDHEN and SYDVKM. The CDR3 covers 14 residues. CDR3 residues: CASSHSQGQETQYF. The CDR3 coding sequence is TGTGCCAGCAGTCACTCACAGGGGCAAGAGACCCAGTACTTC.

This chain connects TRBV6-5 to TRBJ2-2; 7 bases agree with TRBD1. Trimming removed 6 bases from V and 6 bases from J; junction bases left unmatched: 13. This CDR3 spans 16 amino acids. CDR1 MNHEY and CDR2 SVGAGI come from the germline V gene. CDR3 nucleotide sequence: TGTGCCAGCAGAGACATGGTGACAGGGCGGTCCGGGGAGCTGTTTTTT. Encoded protein: CASRDMVTGRSGELFF.

This clonotype came up a few times. DNA for the CDR3: TGTGCCAGCAGCCCACGACAGGGTGGCGACAATGAGCAGTTCTTC. It specifies CASSPRQGGDNEQFF. V is TRBV9 and J is TRBJ2-1, with 7 bases matching TRBD1. The germline gives CDR1 SGDLS, CDR2 YYNGEE. The trim removed 4 bases at V and 5 bases at J, leaving 9 bases unmatched. This CDR3 comprises 15 residues.

To note about this clonotype: Just one base apart from a much larger clone, this may be a read error. The CDR3 loop reads CASSPGWGSYNEQFF. CDR3 bases: TGTGCCAGCAGCCCAGGATGGGGGTCCTACAATGAGCAGTTCTTC. The chain has TRBV7-6 and TRBJ2-1; either TRBD1 or TRBD2 may supply D (5 bases each). Trimming shortened V by 5 bases and J by 1 base, and 12 bases separated the two germline ends. Germline lookup yields CDR1 SGHVS and CDR2 FNYEAQ. The CDR3 is 15 residues long.